This T cell receptor beta chain originates from a study of metastatic and nonmetastatic thyroid tumors (dated by TCRdb to 2019 to 2021). Looking at the study overall: Repertoires were compared across peripheral blood and tumor or nodule tissue samples from malignant and benign thyroid patients. The study at large found these results: In both blood and tumor samples, malignant tumors were reported to have significantly higher TCR beta diversity than benign nodules.

The library was built by means of PCR. TCRdb records Illumina HiSeq 4000 as the sequencer. The TCR beta-chain CDR3 region of each patient was profiled by high-throughput sequencing. In the paper's pipeline: The researchers built a classifier to tell apart papillary thyroid cancer patients with distant metastasis, based on CDR3 differences among clinicopathological groups. Repertoire diversity was assessed with the Shannon index, and tumor-blood repertoire similarity with the Morisita-Horn index. The raw public data were reprocessed by TCRdb itself: fastp quality trimming at Q25, MiXCR clonotype calling, in-frame beta chains only. These V and J calls rely on TCRdb rather than the paper's analysis. For this sample there are roughly 59,000 clones; around 15% appear just once. In total, the top ten clones hold roughly a tenth of the sample. This clone came up once. Its antigen is not yet known. The junction shows a germline mismatch at one end, possibly a read error.

No patient had received any treatment before thyroid surgery. Using T-cell receptor beta sequencing, the study looked back at clinical samples from patients collected from the early 2010s to the late 2010s. The CDR3 contains 16 residues, cysteine and phenylalanine counted. Only the CDR3 portion is preserved as DNA: 48 bases, with reading frame beginning at the first base. The germline V gene gives CDR1 as SGHTA and CDR2 as FQGNSA. The chain is made from TRBV7-2 and TRBJ2-5; 16 bases in between match TRBD2. The sequencing sample was made of blood. This TCR was recovered from a male donor with papillary thyroid cancer or a benign thyroid nodule (not recorded which). Some clones in this sample may be carry-over from other donors' samples. The CDR3 sequence is CASSQGLAGGRETEYF. The DNA reads as follows: TGTGCCAGCAGCCAGGGACTAGCGGGAGGGCGAGAGACCGAGTACTTC.